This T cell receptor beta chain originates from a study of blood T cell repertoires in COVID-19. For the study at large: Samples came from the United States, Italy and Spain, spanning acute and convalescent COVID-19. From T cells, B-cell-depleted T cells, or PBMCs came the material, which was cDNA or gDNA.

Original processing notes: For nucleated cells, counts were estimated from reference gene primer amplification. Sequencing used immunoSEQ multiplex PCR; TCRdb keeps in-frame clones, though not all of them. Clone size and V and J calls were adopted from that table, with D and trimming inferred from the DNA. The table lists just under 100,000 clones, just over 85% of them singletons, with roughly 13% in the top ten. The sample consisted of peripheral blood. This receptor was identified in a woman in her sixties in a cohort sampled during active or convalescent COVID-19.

The CDR3 sequence is CASSQDIRGSNQPQHF. The CDR3 nucleotides read TGTGCCAGCAGCCAAGATATTAGGGGAAGCAATCAGCCCCAGCATTTT. This rearrangement joins TRBV4-2 to TRBJ1-5, with D possibly TRBD1 on 5 matching bases. In germline, CDR1 is LGHNA, CDR2 YNFKEQ. The CDR3 has 16 amino acids. V was shortened by 0 bases and J by 1 base, with 10 bases between the two germline ends.